These T cell receptor beta chains were read from a single sample in a study of blood T cell repertoires in COVID-19. Clones were read by immunoSEQ multiplex PCR, and TCRdb kept only the in-frame ones, dropping some. The data contain over 300,000 clones, about nine tenths of them seen just once; the ten biggest clones take up more than 9%. Sequencing was carried out using PBMCs or T cells enriched from blood (not recorded which). Receptors originate from a woman aged 18-29 years who had recovered from COVID-19. The CDR3 runs from the conserved cysteine through the conserved F or W. The order of the fields is clone size, V gene, D gene, J gene, CDR3 protein, CDR3 DNA. A D gene is named only where the DNA matches it firmly. Not all rows give a size; the values are once, few, many and, for expanded clones, a class.

size: .
V: TRBV2
D: .
J: TRBJ1-1
CDR3: CASSYNRDTEAFF
DNA: TGTGCCAGCAGTTATAACAGGGATACTGAAGCTTTCTTT

size: .
V: TRBV5-1
D: TRBD1
J: TRBJ1-1
CDR3: CASSLEAPWTGGIGMPEAFF
DNA: TGCGCCAGCAGCTTGGAGGCACCGTGGACAGGGGGCATTGGAATGCCTGAAGCTTTCTTT

size: .
V: TRBV2
D: .
J: TRBJ1-2
CDR3: CASSEGRLNYGYIF
DNA: TGTGCCAGCAGTGAAGGCCGACTGAACTATGGCTACATCTTC

size: .
V: TRBV5-6
D: .
J: TRBJ2-1
CDR3: CASKHDEQFF
DNA: TGTGCCAGCAAACATGATGAGCAGTTCTTC

size: few
V: TRBV4-1
D: .
J: TRBJ1-5
CDR3: CASSRHGGNQPQHF
DNA: TGCGCCAGCAGCCGACACGGGGGCAATCAGCCCCAGCATTTT

size: .
V: TRBV6-5
D: TRBD1
J: TRBJ2-1
CDR3: CAGSQGISYNEQFF
DNA: TGTGCCGGGTCACAGGGGATATCCTACAATGAGCAGTTCTTC

size: .
V: TRBV28
D: .
J: TRBJ2-7
CDR3: CASRGGSYEQYF
DNA: TGTGCCAGCAGGGGGGGATCCTACGAGCAGTACTTC

size: .
V: TRBV29-1
D: TRBD1
J: TRBJ1-6
CDR3: CSGSRGLGSPLHF
DNA: TGCAGCGGGTCCAGGGGGCTGGGTTCACCCCTCCACTTT

size: .
V: TRBV7-9
D: .
J: TRBJ1-2
CDR3: CASSSLGGYTF
DNA: TGTGCCAGCAGCTCCCTAGGTGGCTACACCTTC

size: .
V: TRBV2
D: .
J: TRBJ1-5
CDR3: CASSDSPGGNQPQHF
DNA: TGTGCCAGCAGTGACAGCCCAGGGGGCAATCAGCCCCAGCATTTT

size: .
V: TRBV12-3/TRBV12-4
D: .
J: TRBJ1-1
CDR3: CASSLGDLAFF
DNA: TGTGCCAGCAGTTTGGGGGACTTAGCTTTCTTT

size: .
V: TRBV28
D: TRBD1
J: TRBJ2-2
CDR3: CASSLATGGTGELFF
DNA: TGTGCCAGCAGTTTAGCGACAGGGGGCACCGGGGAGCTGTTTTTT

size: .
V: TRBV5-4
D: TRBD1
J: TRBJ2-3
CDR3: CASRPGQGPDTQYF
DNA: TGTGCCAGCAGACCGGGACAGGGACCAGATACGCAGTATTTT

size: once
V: TRBV5-1
D: TRBD1
J: TRBJ2-7
CDR3: CASRRPGQGNHEQYF
DNA: TGCGCCAGCAGACGCCCGGGACAGGGAAATCACGAGCAGTACTTC

size: .
V: TRBV28
D: .
J: TRBJ1-6
CDR3: CASSLGRGDSPLHF
DNA: TGTGCCAGCAGTTTGGGCAGGGGTGATTCACCCCTCCACTTT

size: .
V: TRBV18
D: TRBD1
J: TRBJ1-3
CDR3: CASSPQGASGNTIYF
DNA: TGTGCCAGCTCACCACAGGGGGCAAGTGGAAACACCATATATTTT

size: .
V: TRBV12-3/TRBV12-4
D: .
J: TRBJ1-2
CDR3: CASRAGPQAAF
DNA: TGTGCCAGCAGAGCCGGCCCTCAGGCCGCCTTC

size: .
V: TRBV30
D: TRBD1
J: TRBJ2-4
CDR3: CAWSKDRGNIQYF
DNA: TGTGCCTGGAGTAAGGACAGGGGGAACATTCAGTACTTC

size: .
V: TRBV28
D: .
J: TRBJ1-1
CDR3: CASSLRGTNTEAFF
DNA: TGTGCCAGCAGTTTAAGGGGTACGAACACTGAAGCTTTCTTT

size: .
V: TRBV5-1
D: TRBD1
J: TRBJ2-7
CDR3: CASSPGQVSYEQYF
DNA: TGCGCCAGCAGCCCAGGACAGGTCTCCTACGAGCAGTACTTC

size: .
V: TRBV28
D: .
J: TRBJ1-1
CDR3: CASSLDMTEAFF
DNA: TGTGCCAGCAGTTTAGACATGACGGAAGCTTTCTTT

size: .
V: TRBV11-2
D: TRBD1
J: TRBJ1-1
CDR3: CARNSGTENTEAFF
DNA: TGTGCCAGGAACTCCGGGACAGAAAACACTGAAGCTTTCTTT

size: .
V: TRBV2
D: .
J: TRBJ2-6
CDR3: CASSSRAGANVLTF
DNA: TGTGCCAGCAGTTCCAGGGCTGGGGCCAACGTCCTGACTTTC

size: few
V: TRBV28
D: .
J: TRBJ1-5
CDR3: CASSFPGFESNQPQHF
DNA: TGTGCCAGCAGTTTCCCCGGTTTTGAGAGCAATCAGCCCCAGCATTTT

size: .
V: TRBV28
D: .
J: TRBJ1-2
CDR3: CASSYRNYGYTF
DNA: TGTGCCAGCAGTTACAGGAACTATGGCTACACCTTC

size: .
V: TRBV6-5
D: .
J: TRBJ1-1
CDR3: CATVRSGKTEAFF
DNA: TGTGCCACCGTTCGGTCCGGGAAGACTGAAGCTTTCTTT

size: once
V: TRBV30
D: TRBD2
J: TRBJ2-7
CDR3: CAWRVSGRFLEQYF
DNA: TGTGCCTGGAGGGTTAGCGGGAGGTTTCTCGAGCAGTACTTC

size: once
V: TRBV7-2
D: .
J: TRBJ2-1
CDR3: CASSLMDSHNEQFF
DNA: TGTGCCAGCAGCCTGATGGACTCTCACAATGAGCAGTTCTTC

size: .
V: TRBV5-1
D: TRBD2
J: TRBJ2-7
CDR3: CATPLAAPYEQYF
DNA: TGCGCCACCCCCCTAGCGGCCCCCTACGAGCAGTACTTC

size: once
V: TRBV5-1
D: TRBD1
J: TRBJ1-4
CDR3: CASSWTGTNEKLFF
DNA: TGCGCCAGCAGCTGGACAGGGACTAATGAAAAACTGTTTTTT

size: .
V: TRBV19
D: .
J: TRBJ2-7
CDR3: CAREKGTPESFSSYEQYF
DNA: TGTGCCAGGGAAAAGGGGACTCCCGAATCCTTTAGCTCCTACGAGCAGTACTTC

size: once
V: TRBV19
D: TRBD2
J: TRBJ2-1
CDR3: CASSILASGNNEQFF
DNA: TGTGCCAGTAGTATTCTGGCTAGCGGGAACAATGAGCAGTTCTTC